A selection of T cell receptor beta chains follows, all from one sample in a study of shared clonotypes between healthy human individuals. Assay used: immunoSEQ multiplex PCR; TCRdb lists only in-frame clones, some missing. The sample consists of 450,000 to 600,000 clones, about 80% of them appearing once. Sequencing used PBMCs. These receptor sequences come from a woman aged 40 to 50 in good health. Some clones in this sample may be carry-over from other donors' samples. Both conserved end residues are part of each CDR3. A D gene is named only where the DNA matches it firmly. A clone size is listed for some rows: how often the clone was seen (once, few, many), or a class if it is expanded.

j_call v_call d_call clone_size cdr3_nt cdr3_aa
TRBJ1-1 TRBV6-1 TRBD1 NA TGTGCCAGCATCAAGGACAGGGTTGGGACTGAAGCTTTCTTT CASIKDRVGTEAFF
TRBJ2-3 TRBV6-6 TRBD2 NA TGTGCCAGCAGTTACGCTGCGGGAGGTTTCTCAGATACGCAGTATTTT CASSYAAGGFSDTQYF
TRBJ2-1 TRBV5-1 NA few TGCGCCGTGACACTTTCCTACAATGAGCAGTTCTTC CAVTLSYNEQFF
TRBJ1-2 TRBV28 NA NA TGTGCCAGCAGTACAGGAGGCTATGGCTACACCTTC CASSTGGYGYTF
TRBJ2-3 TRBV6-5 NA NA TGTGCCAGCAGTTACTCGGGGGGGCTGGACACAGATACGCAGTATTTT CASSYSGGLDTDTQYF
TRBJ2-5 TRBV5-5 NA NA TGTGCCAGCAGCGTGAAGGGAGGAGAGCAAGAGACCCAGTACTTC CASSVKGGEQETQYF
TRBJ1-1 TRBV7-9 NA NA TGTGCCAGCAGCCGGGACACGGTTAGGACTGAAGCTTTCTTT CASSRDTVRTEAFF
TRBJ1-5 TRBV25-1 TRBD1 NA TGTGCCAGCAGTAACTCAGGGGGCGATCAGCCCCAGCATTTT CASSNSGGDQPQHF
TRBJ2-1 TRBV29-1 TRBD2 NA TGCAGCGTAGTGACTAGCGGCTCCTACAATGAGCAGTTCTTC CSVVTSGSYNEQFF
TRBJ1-4 TRBV27 TRBD1 NA TGTGCCAGCAGTTTCTACCCCCCGGGACAGCCTAATGAAAAACTGTTTTTT CASSFYPPGQPNEKLFF
TRBJ2-1 TRBV5-6 TRBD1 NA TGTGCCAGCAGCCCGTCCCCGACAGGGGACAATGAGCAGTTCTTC CASSPSPTGDNEQFF
TRBJ1-3 TRBV18 NA NA TGTGCCAGCACTCCTACGGACAGCTCTGGAAACACCATATATTTT CASTPTDSSGNTIYF
TRBJ2-1 TRBV19 NA few TGTGCCAGTAGTACCCATGATATCAATGAGCAGTTCTTC CASSTHDINEQFF
TRBJ2-1 TRBV14 NA few TGTGCCAGCAGCCACGCGGGGAGGACTTACAATGAGCAGTTCTTC CASSHAGRTYNEQFF
TRBJ1-1 TRBV5-1 NA NA TGCGCCAGCAGCTTGACGGAGACGGTGAACACTGAAGCTTTCTTT CASSLTETVNTEAFF
TRBJ2-5 TRBV30 NA NA TGTGCCTCCTCCCTATACCAAGAGACCCAGTACTTC CASSLYQETQYF
TRBJ1-1 TRBV12-2 NA NA TGTGCCAGCAGCGCAGGTATGAACACTGAAGCTTTCTTT CASSAGMNTEAFF
TRBJ2-5 TRBV25-1 NA NA TGTGCCAGCACTGCGACGCGAAAACAAGAGACCCAGTACTTC CASTATRKQETQYF
TRBJ1-1 TRBV11-3 NA NA TGTGCCAGCAGCTTACAGCAGAACACTGAAGCTTTCTTT CASSLQQNTEAFF
TRBJ2-7 TRBV27 TRBD2 NA TGTGCCAGCAGTTTTAGCGGGACCGAATTAGCCTACGAGCAGTACTTC CASSFSGTELAYEQYF
TRBJ2-1 TRBV29-1 TRBD2 NA TGCAGCGACGTAGCGGGAGGAACCCACAATGAGCAGTTCTTC CSDVAGGTHNEQFF
TRBJ2-3 TRBV28 NA NA TGTGCCAGCAGTTTAAGGGGGGCAGGGGCCAACACAGATACGCAGTATTTT CASSLRGAGANTDTQYF
TRBJ2-2 TRBV2 NA once TGTGCCAGCAGCTTTTCTAGTACCCCGAACACCGGGGAGCTGTTTTTT CASSFSSTPNTGELFF
TRBJ2-7 TRBV18 TRBD1 NA TGTGCCAGCTCACTAACAGGGGGTATGGGCGAGCAGTACTTC CASSLTGGMGEQYF
TRBJ2-7 TRBV18 NA few TGTGCCAGCTCAGGTGCAGGTTCCTACGAGCAGTACTTC CASSGAGSYEQYF
TRBJ2-1 TRBV4-2 TRBD2 few TGTGCCAGCAGCCGGCCGGGACTAGTGGGAAGTAATGAGCAGTTCTTC CASSRPGLVGSNEQFF
TRBJ1-4 TRBV19 NA few TGTGCCAGTAGTATTCGGGCCGGACAGACGAATGAAAAACTGTTTTTT CASSIRAGQTNEKLFF
TRBJ2-2 TRBV6-6 NA NA TGTGCCAGCAGTTACGGGGCTTGGGCGGCGAGCGGGGAGCTGTTTTTT CASSYGAWAASGELFF
TRBJ2-1 TRBV7-2 TRBD2 NA TGTGCCAGCAGCTTAAGGTGGGAGGGTTCCTACAATGAGCAGTTCTTC CASSLRWEGSYNEQFF
TRBJ2-1 TRBV4-3 NA NA TGCGCCAGCAGCCAAGATAAGGGGCCTTACAATGAGCAGTTCTTC CASSQDKGPYNEQFF
TRBJ2-7 TRBV29-1 NA NA TGCAGCGTTGGCAGGGGCGACTACGAGCAGTACTTC CSVGRGDYEQYF
TRBJ1-1 TRBV30 NA NA TGTGCCTGGAGACGGGGCCCATCTCAGCCAGAAGCTTTCTTT CAWRRGPSQPEAFF
TRBJ2-7 TRBV28 TRBD1 NA TGTGCCAGCAGTCCACTCCTCTTCCACAGGGGGATGGGGTCCTACGAGCAGTACTTC CASSPLLFHRGMGSYEQYF
TRBJ2-3 TRBV7-9 NA many TGTGCCAGCCGGGCGGGAGATACGCAGTATTTT CASRAGDTQYF
TRBJ1-2 TRBV9 NA NA TGTGCCAGCAGCGTTTCAGGAACTATGGGCTACACCTTC CASSVSGTMGYTF
TRBJ2-7 TRBV19 TRBD2 few TGTGCCAGTAGTACCTCCCGGGGAGGGCCCCTCCACGAGCAGTACTTC CASSTSRGGPLHEQYF
TRBJ1-2 TRBV28 NA NA TGTGCCAGCAGACAACAGGGCCCTGCCTCATATGGCTACACCTTC CASRQQGPASYGYTF
TRBJ1-1 TRBV27 NA NA TGTGCCAGCACCGCCGTGGGGGGGAACACTGAAGCTTTCTTT CASTAVGGNTEAFF
TRBJ2-2 TRBV10-3 NA NA TGTGCCATCAGTGTGGGGGGTGGCACCGGGGAGCTGTTTTTT CAISVGGGTGELFF
TRBJ2-6 TRBV7-3 NA NA TGTGCCAGCAGCTCCAGGGTAGCTGGGGCCAACGTCCTGACTTTC CASSSRVAGANVLTF
TRBJ2-1 TRBV5-6 TRBD2 NA TGTGCCAGCAGCTTCAGCCACGGGACTAGGCGGCGCAATGAGCAGTTCTTC CASSFSHGTRRRNEQFF
TRBJ2-3 TRBV4-1 TRBD2 NA TGCGCCAGCAGCCAAAGTAGCGGGAGGGGAGATACGCAGTATTTT CASSQSSGRGDTQYF
TRBJ1-1 TRBV25-1 NA many TGTGCCAGCAGTGAATATGCGACTGGGCAGGGGAACACTGAAGCTTTCTTT CASSEYATGQGNTEAFF
TRBJ2-5 TRBV27 TRBD2 NA TGTGCCAGCAGTTTAAAGGGACTAGCGGATGGGGAGCAGTACTTC CASSLKGLADGEQYF
TRBJ1-4 TRBV6-1 NA NA TGTGCCAGCAGTGAATCACTGGGGTCTAATGAAAAACTGTTTTTT CASSESLGSNEKLFF
TRBJ2-7 TRBV4-2 TRBD2 NA TGTGCCAGCAGCCAAGATGGGGGACTATCCTACGAGCAGTACTTC CASSQDGGLSYEQYF
TRBJ2-7 TRBV11-2 NA NA TGTGCCAGCAGCTTTGGGAGTAGTGACGAGCAGTACTTC CASSFGSSDEQYF